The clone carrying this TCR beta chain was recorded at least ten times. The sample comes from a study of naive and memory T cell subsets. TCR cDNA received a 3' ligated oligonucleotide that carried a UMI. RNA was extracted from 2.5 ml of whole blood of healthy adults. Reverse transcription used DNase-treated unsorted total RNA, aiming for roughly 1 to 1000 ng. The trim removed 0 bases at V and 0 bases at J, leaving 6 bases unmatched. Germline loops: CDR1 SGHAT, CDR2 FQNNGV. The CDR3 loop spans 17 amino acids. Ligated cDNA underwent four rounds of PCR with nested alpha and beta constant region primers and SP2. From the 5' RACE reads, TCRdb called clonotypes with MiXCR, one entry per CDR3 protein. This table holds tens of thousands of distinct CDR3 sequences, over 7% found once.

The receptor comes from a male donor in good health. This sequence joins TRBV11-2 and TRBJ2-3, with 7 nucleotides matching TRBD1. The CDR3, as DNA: TGTGCCAGCAGCTTAGATCGCGACAGGGAAAGCACAGATACGCAGTATTTT. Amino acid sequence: CASSLDRDRESTDTQYF.